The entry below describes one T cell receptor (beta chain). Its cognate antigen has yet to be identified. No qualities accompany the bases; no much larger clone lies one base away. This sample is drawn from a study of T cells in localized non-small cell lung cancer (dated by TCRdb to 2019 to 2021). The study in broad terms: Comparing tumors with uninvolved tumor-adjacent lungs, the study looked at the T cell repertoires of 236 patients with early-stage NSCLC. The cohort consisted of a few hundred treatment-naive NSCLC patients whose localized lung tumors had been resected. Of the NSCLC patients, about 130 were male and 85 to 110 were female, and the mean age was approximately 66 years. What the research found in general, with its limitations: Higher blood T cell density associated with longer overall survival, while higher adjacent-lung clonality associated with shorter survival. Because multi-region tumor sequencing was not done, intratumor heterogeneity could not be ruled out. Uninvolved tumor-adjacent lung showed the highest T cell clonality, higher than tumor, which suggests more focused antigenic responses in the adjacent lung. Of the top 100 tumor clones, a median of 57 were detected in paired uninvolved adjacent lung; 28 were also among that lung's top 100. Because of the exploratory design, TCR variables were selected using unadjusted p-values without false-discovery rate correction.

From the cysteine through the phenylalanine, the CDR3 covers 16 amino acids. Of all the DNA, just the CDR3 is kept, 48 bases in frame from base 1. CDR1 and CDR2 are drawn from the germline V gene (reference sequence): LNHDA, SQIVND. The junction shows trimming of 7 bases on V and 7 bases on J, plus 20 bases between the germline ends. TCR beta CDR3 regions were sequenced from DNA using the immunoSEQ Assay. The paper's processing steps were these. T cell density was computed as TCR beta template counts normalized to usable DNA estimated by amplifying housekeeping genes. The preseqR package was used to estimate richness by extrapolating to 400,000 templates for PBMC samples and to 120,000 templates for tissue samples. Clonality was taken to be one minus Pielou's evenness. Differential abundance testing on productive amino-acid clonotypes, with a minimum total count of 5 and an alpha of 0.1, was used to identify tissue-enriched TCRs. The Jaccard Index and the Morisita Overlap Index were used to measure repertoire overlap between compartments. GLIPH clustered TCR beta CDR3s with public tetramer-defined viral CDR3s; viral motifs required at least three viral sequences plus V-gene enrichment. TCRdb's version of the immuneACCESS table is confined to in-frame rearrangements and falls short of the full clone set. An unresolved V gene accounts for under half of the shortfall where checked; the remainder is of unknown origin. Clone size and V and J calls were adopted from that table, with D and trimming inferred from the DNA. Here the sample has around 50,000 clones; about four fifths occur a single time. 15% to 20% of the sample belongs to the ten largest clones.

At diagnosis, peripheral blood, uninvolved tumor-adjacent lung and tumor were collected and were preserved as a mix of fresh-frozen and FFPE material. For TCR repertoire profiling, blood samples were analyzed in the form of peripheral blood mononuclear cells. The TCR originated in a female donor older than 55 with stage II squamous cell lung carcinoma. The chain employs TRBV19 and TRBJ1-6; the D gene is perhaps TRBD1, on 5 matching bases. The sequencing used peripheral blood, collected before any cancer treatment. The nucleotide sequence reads TGTGCCAGTAACGACCGGCGTGGGACTTCCAATTCACCCCTCCACTTT. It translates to CASNDRRGTSNSPLHF.